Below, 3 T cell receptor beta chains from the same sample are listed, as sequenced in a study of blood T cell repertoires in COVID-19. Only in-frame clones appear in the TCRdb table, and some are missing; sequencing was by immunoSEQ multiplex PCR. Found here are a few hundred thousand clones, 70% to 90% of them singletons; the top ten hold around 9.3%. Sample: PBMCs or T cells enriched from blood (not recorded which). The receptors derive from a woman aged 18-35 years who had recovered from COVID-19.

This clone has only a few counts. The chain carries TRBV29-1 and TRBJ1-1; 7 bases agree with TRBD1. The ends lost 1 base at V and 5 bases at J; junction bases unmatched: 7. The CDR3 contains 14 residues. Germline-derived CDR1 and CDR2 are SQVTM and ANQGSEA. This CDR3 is CSVEGGTGVTEAFF. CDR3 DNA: TGCAGCGTTGAAGGAGGAACAGGGGTGACTGAAGCTTTCTTT. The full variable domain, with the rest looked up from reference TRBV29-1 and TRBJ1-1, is SAVISQKPSRDICQRGTSLTIQCQVDSQVTMMFWYRQQPGQSLTLIATANQGSEATYESGFVIDKFPISRPNLTFSTLTVSNMSPEDSSIYLCSVEGGTGVTEAFFGQGTRLTVV.

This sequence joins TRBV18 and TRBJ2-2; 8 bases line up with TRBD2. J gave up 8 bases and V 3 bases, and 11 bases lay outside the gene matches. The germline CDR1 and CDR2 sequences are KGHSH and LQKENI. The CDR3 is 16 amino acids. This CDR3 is CASSPTGTRPTGELFF. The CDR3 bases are TGTGCCAGCTCACCGACCGGGACTAGGCCTACAGGGGAGCTGTTTTTT. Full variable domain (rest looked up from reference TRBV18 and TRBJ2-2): NAGVMQNPRHLVRRRGQEARLRCSPMKGHSHVYWYRQLPEEGLKFMVYLQKENIIDESGMPKERFSAEFPKEGPSILRIQQVVRGDSAAYFCASSPTGTRPTGELFFGEGSRLTVL.

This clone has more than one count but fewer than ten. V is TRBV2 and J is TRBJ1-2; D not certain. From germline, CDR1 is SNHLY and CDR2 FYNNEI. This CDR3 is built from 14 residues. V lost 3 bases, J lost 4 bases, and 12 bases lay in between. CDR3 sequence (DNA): TGTGCCAGCAGTGATACCGGGTTCCTCTATGGCTACACCTTC. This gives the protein CASSDTGFLYGYTF. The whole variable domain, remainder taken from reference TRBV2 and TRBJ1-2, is EPEVTQTPSHQVTQMGQEVILRCVPISNHLYFYWYRQILGQKVEFLVSFYNNEISEKSEIFDDQFSVERPDGSNFTLKIRSTKLEDSAMYFCASSDTGFLYGYTFGSGTRLTVV.